The present T cell receptor beta chain was sequenced within a study of cytomegalovirus exposure and HLA in healthy donors. Overall study context: Both the 120 or so validation repertoires and the roughly 700 first-cohort repertoires used the same platform, as reported by a later analysis.

Clones were sequenced by immunoSEQ multiplex PCR, and TCRdb holds only the in-frame ones, with some missing. The sample contains about 160,000 clones, 95% to 97% of which appear only once. With regard to this clone: Its antigen is not identified.

Study-wide findings and caveats: Diagnosis of cytomegalovirus status made by the classifier reportedly showed high specificity and sensitivity. There were 150 to 200 TCR beta chains listed as cytomegalovirus-associated. In vitro testing confirmed three CMV-associated chains as specific for CMV antigens.

Trimming cost V 6 bases and J 4 bases; bases outside gene matches: 19. CDR3 length equals 19 residues. Germline CDR1 is SGHTA and CDR2 is FQGNSA. Source material: PBMCs. The receptor was isolated from a woman in her late teens or twenties in good health and CMV-seronegative. This chain uses TRBV7-2 with TRBJ2-2; 8 bases are shared with TRBD1. For the CDR3, the DNA is TGTGCCAGCAGTCCTCGGACAGGGAAAAGTAGCGGTTTCACCGGGGAGCTGTTTTTT. It codes for CASSPRTGKSSGFTGELFF. Filled out from reference TRBV7-2 and TRBJ2-2, the complete variable domain reads GAGVSQSPSNKVTEKGKDVELRCDPISGHTALYWYRQSLGQGLEFLIYFQGNSAPDKSGLPSDRFSAERTGGSVSTLTIQRTQQEDSAVYLCASSPRTGKSSGFTGELFFGEGSRLTVL.